This T cell receptor (beta chain) is drawn from a study of siplizumab effects on memory and regulatory T cells. Findings of the study overall: Naive T cells seemed more diverse than memory cells; they also seemed major alloresponse contributors. The Treg-derived share of mappable alloreactive CD4+ clones averaged about 68% with siplizumab and 25% to 30% in controls.

Comment on this clone: Its antigen is undetermined.

This CDR3 is built from 15 residues. V lost 4 bases and J 0 bases, leaving 14 bases between the germline ends. Per the germline V gene, CDR1 is SGHRS and CDR2 is YFSETQ. Profiled with immunoSEQ multiplex PCR; TCRdb holds only in-frame clones, not every one. The sample consists of over 85,000 clones, around nine tenths of them appearing once. The chain combines TRBV5-1 with TRBJ2-7, with a weak D call TRBD1 (6 bases). The specimen was CD4+ T cells sorted from blood. This receptor was obtained from a human donor in good health. The CDR3 loop reads CASSPGQKSSYEQYF. CDR3 nucleotides: TGCGCCAGCAGCCCGGGACAAAAGAGCTCCTACGAGCAGTACTTC.